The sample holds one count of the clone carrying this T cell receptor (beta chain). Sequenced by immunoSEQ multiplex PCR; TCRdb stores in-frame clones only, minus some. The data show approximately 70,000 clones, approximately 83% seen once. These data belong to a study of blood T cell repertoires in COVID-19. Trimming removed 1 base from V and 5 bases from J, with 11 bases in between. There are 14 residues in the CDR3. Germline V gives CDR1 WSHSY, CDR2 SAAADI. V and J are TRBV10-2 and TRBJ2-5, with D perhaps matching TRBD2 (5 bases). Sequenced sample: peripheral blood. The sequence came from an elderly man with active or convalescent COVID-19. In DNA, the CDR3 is TGCGCCAGCAGTGAGTGGTCCTCGGGGGAGACCCAGTACTTC. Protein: CASSEWSSGETQYF.